This T cell receptor (beta chain) is from a study of response to subunit inactivated influenza vaccine. Per the germline V gene, CDR1 is MDHEN and CDR2 is SYDVKM. Between the trimmed V and J ends, which lost 5 bases and 9 bases, there was a span of 13 bases. This CDR3 contains 13 residues. TCRdb reanalysed the RT-PCR reads using MiXCR and keeps one entry per CDR3 protein. The sample lists about 570,000 distinct CDR3 sequences; roughly 12% were seen once. These data also formed part of another study, on T cells expressing NK-cell markers. From that second work: The authors made TCR beta cDNA libraries by 5'RACE template switching. This switching added a universal primer site and UMIs. Of CD8+ T cells, about 1.0-7.5% belonged to dominant NKG2C+ clonotypes in five to seven donors. Certain NKG2C+ T cell clones were expanded, and their HCMV specificity remained unclear.

V gene TRBV28 combines with J gene TRBJ2-2; no clear D. The material was PBMCs from blood, obtained on the day of vaccination. This receptor was identified in a man in his fifties who received an inactivated influenza vaccine. The CDR3 loop reads CASSPPPPRELFF. The CDR3 nucleotides read TGTGCCAGCAGTCCCCCTCCCCCCCGGGAGCTGTTTTTT.